One and the same sample provided the 10 T cell receptor beta chains below, sequenced in a study of cytomegalovirus exposure and HLA in healthy donors. Assay: immunoSEQ multiplex PCR; the TCRdb copy retains only in-frame clones and omits some. In the table there are under 250,000 clones, around 80% of which are singletons. The sequenced sample was PBMCs. The source is a woman aged 25 to 39 in good health and CMV-seronegative.

The chain joins TRBV14 to TRBJ2-7; 9 positions match TRBD1. The CDR3 sequence is 16 residues long. Per germline, CDR1 SGHDN and CDR2 FVKESK. V gave up 3 bases and J gave up 3 bases; unmatched junction bases: 9. CDR3 amino acids: CASSQKLRTGVYEQYF. DNA of the CDR3: TGTGCCAGCAGCCAGAAGCTGAGGACAGGGGTCTACGAGCAGTACTTC.

The V and J genes are TRBV30 and TRBJ2-3, with TRBD1 matching over 8 bases. The germline V gene has CDR1 GTSNPN and CDR2 SVGIG (reference sequence). This CDR3 spans 14 amino acids. Trimming took 5 bases from V and 3 from J; bases not matched to a gene: 7. The CDR3 region is CAWARQGPTDTQYF. The CDR3 DNA is TGTGCCTGGGCTAGACAGGGGCCGACAGATACGCAGTATTTT.

This clone was seen a single time. This chain uses TRBV5-1 with TRBJ1-4, with D hard to call. Germline V gene lookup returns CDR1 SGHRS and CDR2 YFSETQ. The CDR3 sequence is 16 residues long. V gave up 1 base and J gave up 0 bases, with 10 bases separating them. The CDR3 reads CASSLMWASTNEKLFF. CDR3 in DNA: TGCGCCAGCAGCTTGATGTGGGCGTCAACTAATGAAAAACTGTTTTTT.

The rearrangement links TRBV4-2 to TRBJ1-3, with a tentative D call TRBD1 (6 bases). This CDR3 has 17 residues. Trimming stripped 4 bases from V and 4 bases from J, with 20 bases between. CDR1 is LGHNA, CDR2 YNFKEQ, per germline. CDR3 coding DNA: TGTGCCAGCAGCCCCGAGACCTACAGGGATGACGGAAACACCATATATTTT. It encodes CASSPETYRDDGNTIYF.

CDR3 DNA sequence: TGTGCCAGCAGCTTGGGGACAGGGTTATTGTACACCGGGGAGCTGTTTTTT. Translated: CASSLGTGLLYTGELFF. This sequence joins TRBV5-6 and TRBJ2-2, with TRBD1 matching over 8 bases. V lost 0 bases to trimming and J lost 3 bases; unmatched junction nucleotides: 7. The CDR3 contains 17 residues. Germline loops: CDR1 SGHDT, CDR2 YYEEEE.

The chain joins TRBV7-2 to TRBJ1-2; D not resolved. CDR3 length: 15 residues. The V gene's germline CDR1 is SGHTA and CDR2 FQGNSA. V lost 5 bases, J lost 1 base, and 14 bases lay in between. The CDR3 spells CASSLLSQFNYGYTF. CDR3 sequence (DNA): TGTGCCAGCAGCCTCCTGTCCCAGTTTAACTATGGCTACACCTTC.

This chain uses TRBV4-1 with TRBJ2-7; TRBD1 might be the D (6 bases). V lost 6 bases to trimming and J lost 2 bases, with 8 bases between them. The CDR3 has 12 amino acids. Germline lookup yields CDR1 MGHRA and CDR2 YSYEKL. CDR3 residues: CASRGDTYEQYF. CDR3 nucleotides: TGCGCCAGCAGGGGGGACACCTACGAGCAGTACTTC.

This chain's CDR3 is CASSASGNPYQETQYF. The CDR3 coding sequence is TGCGCCAGCAGCGCTAGCGGGAACCCGTACCAAGAGACCCAGTACTTC. The rearrangement links TRBV5-1 to TRBJ2-5, with 9 nucleotides matching TRBD2. Per germline, CDR1 SGHRS and CDR2 YFSETQ. CDR3 length equals 16 residues. V lost 4 bases to trimming and J lost 0 bases; unmatched junction nucleotides: 7. Complete variable domain (other parts from reference TRBV5-1 and TRBJ2-5): KAGVTQTPRYLIKTRGQQVTLSCSPISGHRSVSWYQQTPGQGLQFLFEYFSETQRNKGNFPGRFSGRQFSNSRSEMNVSTLELGDSALYLCASSASGNPYQETQYFGPGTRLLVL.

The rearrangement joins TRBV14 to TRBJ1-1; possible D gene TRBD1, 6 bases. Germline loops: CDR1 SGHDN, CDR2 FVKESK. This CDR3 comprises 13 residues. The V gene lost 4 bases and the J gene lost 7 bases, with 13 bases spanning the gap. The CDR3 region has the DNA TGTGCCAGCAGCCCTAACAGGGTAGGTGAAGCTTTCTTT. It translates to CASSPNRVGEAFF.

The J gene is TRBJ2-3, the V gene TRBV9; tentatively, D is TRBD2 (5 bases). CDR3 length equals 12 residues. The ends were cut back, 6 bases at V and 2 bases at J, with 7 bases in the middle. Germline loops: CDR1 SGDLS, CDR2 YYNGEE. CDR3 sequence reads: CASTRDTDTQYF. CDR3 DNA: TGTGCCAGCACCCGGGACACAGATACGCAGTATTTT. The full variable domain, completed using reference TRBV9 and TRBJ2-3, is DSGVTQTPKHLITATGQRVTLRCSPRSGDLSVYWYQQSLDQGLQFLIQYYNGEERAKGNILERFSAQQFPDLHSELNLSSLELGDSALYFCASTRDTDTQYFGPGTRLTVL.